This TCR beta chain was obtained from a study of blood T cell repertoires in COVID-19. Study in general: Sources were T cells, B-cell-depleted T cells, or PBMCs; the material itself was cDNA or gDNA.

As processed by the authors: By means of reference gene primer amplification, nucleated cell counts were estimated. Clones were read by immunoSEQ multiplex PCR, and TCRdb kept only the in-frame ones, dropping some. The V and J calls and clone size are taken from that table; D and trimming were inferred from the DNA. The sample yields around 63,000 clones, 73% seen once. This CDR3 has 14 residues. V lost 5 bases and J lost 1, with 11 bases in between. Germline V CDR1 and CDR2: KGHSH, LQKENI. Sequenced material: peripheral blood. V gene TRBV18 combines with J gene TRBJ1-1; TRBD1 is a possible D gene (6 bases). This sequence originates from a woman between 45 and 65 years old with active or convalescent COVID-19. CDR3 protein: CASSSRGSNTEAFF. The CDR3 bases are TGTGCCAGCTCATCCAGGGGCTCGAACACTGAAGCTTTCTTT.